Below are 32 T cell receptor beta chains sequenced from a single sample in a study of T cells in Graves' hyperthyroidism and ophthalmopathy. Using RNA transcripts as the source, TCR beta CDR3 regions were amplified. HTBI primers were employed in a first-round RT-PCR of the TCR CDR3. TCRdb fed the multiplex PCR reads into MiXCR, producing one record per CDR3 protein. The sample carries approximately 690,000 distinct CDR3 sequences, about a fifth recorded once. Sequencing was carried out using blood. These receptors were taken from a young man with Graves' ophthalmopathy.

This clonotype has a single count. V and J are TRBV9 and TRBJ2-5; D might be TRBD1 or TRBD2, each matching 5 bases. CDR1 and CDR2 from the germline V gene are SGDLS and YYNGEE. This CDR3 comprises 17 residues. Between the trimmed V and J ends, which lost 4 bases and 5 bases, there was a span of 24 bases. CDR3 sequence (DNA): TGTGCCAGCAGCCCGGGACCAGCGGTAAATCTCGGGGAGACCCAGTACTTC. Translating it yields CASSPGPAVNLGETQYF. The whole variable domain, filled in from reference TRBV9 and TRBJ2-5, reads DSGVTQTPKHLITATGQRVTLRCSPRSGDLSVYWYQQSLDQGLQFLIQYYNGEERAKGNILERFSAQQFPDLHSELNLSSLELGDSALYFCASSPGPAVNLGETQYFGPGTRLLVL.

The V and J genes are TRBV6-2 or TRBV6-3 and TRBJ2-2; D gene ambiguous. The V and J ends lost 2 bases and 5 bases respectively, with 6 bases between them. The CDR3 extends over 13 amino acids. In germline, CDR1 is MNHEY, CDR2 SVGEGT. CDR3: CASSYPQTGELFF. In nucleotides, the CDR3 is TGTGCCAGCAGTTACCCACAGACCGGGGAGCTGTTTTTT.

Many counts were recorded for this clonotype. The CDR3 DNA reads as TGTGCCAGCAGCTTAGACGGGACCGCAGATACGCAGTATTTT. This codes for CASSLDGTADTQYF. The chain has TRBV11-2 and TRBJ2-3; D is perhaps TRBD1 or TRBD2 (5 bases each). Germline CDR1 is SGHAT and CDR2 is FQNNGV. Trimming cost V 0 bases and J 4 bases, with 8 bases left between them. The CDR3 covers 14 residues.

This clonotype has ten or more counts. V usage is TRBV11-2 and J usage is TRBJ2-4, with 9 bases lining up with TRBD1. The CDR3 is made up of 19 amino acids. The germline gives CDR1 SGHAT, CDR2 FQNNGV. V gave up 5 bases and J gave up 0 bases; unmatched junction bases: 14. The CDR3 DNA reads TGTGCCAGCAGCACCCACAGGGGGCGAAGGCCTCTAGCCAAAAACATTCAGTACTTC. This gives the protein CASSTHRGRRPLAKNIQYF.

This clonotype was seen repeatedly, ten times or more. J is TRBJ1-1 and V is TRBV11-2; 8 bases are a match to TRBD1. CDR3 length: 11 residues. Germline V gene sequence: CDR1 SGHAT, CDR2 FQNNGV. With 6 bases clipped from V and 10 bases from J, the junction kept 4 bases outside the gene matches. CDR3 amino acids: CASSSQGAAFF. The DNA for the CDR3 is TGTGCCAGCAGTAGTCAGGGGGCAGCTTTCTTT.

This clonotype was recorded many times. The chain recombines TRBV11-2 with TRBJ2-7; unclear D gene. The CDR3 has 14 residues. From germline, CDR1 is SGHAT and CDR2 FQNNGV. V gave up 3 bases and J gave up 4 bases, with 13 bases separating them. Here the CDR3 DNA reads TGTGCCAGCAGCTTGGACGGTTTAGGTTACGAGCAGTACTTC. It is translated as CASSLDGLGYEQYF.

The chain is built from TRBV4-1 and TRBJ2-5; TRBD2 might be the D (6 bases). CDR1 and CDR2 from the germline V gene are MGHRA and YSYEKL. This CDR3 is 16 amino acids long. V lost 0 bases and J 5 bases, leaving 16 bases between the germline ends. CDR3 DNA: TGCGCCAGCAGCCAAGATCCCCCCGGAGGGGACGAGACCCAGTACTTC. Translating it yields CASSQDPPGGDETQYF.

This chain joins TRBV5-1 and TRBJ2-7; 9 nucleotides line up with TRBD1. Germline assignment: CDR1 SGHRS and CDR2 YFSETQ. V shed 4 bases, J shed 3 bases, and the junction held 14 bases outside the gene matches. This CDR3 spans 17 amino acids. The CDR3 loop reads CASSVRDRVLFDYEQYF. CDR3 sequence (DNA): TGCGCCAGCAGCGTCCGGGACAGGGTATTGTTCGACTACGAGCAGTACTTC.

This clonotype was found a few times. V is TRBV10-3 and J is TRBJ2-2, with 8 positions matching TRBD1. This CDR3 is 12 amino acids long. The junction had 6 bases not matched to a gene; V was cut back by 11 bases and J by 7 bases. Germline CDR1 ENHRY, CDR2 SYGVKD. The CDR3: CAATGAIGELFF. In DNA, the CDR3 is TGTGCCGCGACAGGGGCGATCGGGGAGCTGTTTTTT.

The chain carries TRBV4-1 and TRBJ2-7, with TRBD1 matching 7 bases. With 5 bases clipped from V and 6 bases from J, the junction kept 10 bases outside the gene matches. Germline assignment: CDR1 MGHRA and CDR2 YSYEKL. The CDR3 totals 14 residues. CDR3 in amino acids: CASSFPGQTSEQYF. CDR3 bases: TGCGCCAGCAGCTTCCCGGGACAGACCTCCGAGCAGTACTTC.

The chain couples TRBV7-2 to TRBJ1-6; D perhaps matches TRBD1 (6 bases). The CDR3 consists of 16 residues. The germline V and J ends were trimmed by 2 bases and 10 bases, with 18 bases remaining between them. CDR1 is SGHTA and CDR2 is FQGNSA in the germline V gene. CDR3 loop: CASSLSRAGALSPLHF. The CDR3 coding sequence is TGTGCCAGCAGCTTATCGAGGGCAGGGGCATTGTCACCCCTCCACTTT.

In this sample, this clonotype turned up a few times. The gene calls are TRBV28 and TRBJ1-5; D is undetermined. The ends were cut back, 3 bases at V and 5 bases at J, with 8 bases in the middle. This CDR3 has 13 residues. Per the germline V gene, CDR1 is MDHEN and CDR2 is SYDVKM. The CDR3 bases are TGTGCCAGCAGTTTGAGTGTATATCAGCCCCAGCATTTT. Amino acids: CASSLSVYQPQHF.

The rearrangement links TRBV13 to TRBJ2-5, with 14 bases aligning to TRBD2. The V segment lost 3 bases and the J segment 5 bases; nucleotides outside the gene matches: 8. The CDR3 loop spans 17 amino acids. Germline V lookup: CDR1 PRHDT, CDR2 FYEKMQ (reference sequence). The CDR3 sequence is CASSFGLAGGGGETQYF. The CDR3 coding sequence is TGTGCCAGCAGCTTTGGACTAGCGGGAGGAGGGGGCGAGACCCAGTACTTC.

This clonotype was seen many times. The rearrangement joins TRBV18 to TRBJ2-4; 8 nucleotides line up with TRBD1. V lost 0 bases to trimming and J lost 0 bases; unmatched junction nucleotides: 4. This CDR3 region has 17 residues. Germline V gene lookup returns CDR1 KGHSH and CDR2 LQKENI. The CDR3 here is CASSPPGDRLAKNIQYF. The CDR3 region has the DNA TGTGCCAGCTCACCACCGGGGGACAGGCTAGCCAAAAACATTCAGTACTTC.

This clonotype has ten or more counts. The V and J genes are TRBV7-3 and TRBJ1-1; D is ambiguous. The V gene's germline CDR1 is SGHTA and CDR2 FQGTGA. V was shortened by 1 base and J by 2 bases, with 8 bases between the two germline ends. The CDR3 has 14 residues. This chain's CDR3 is CASSLSHGNTEAFF. In DNA, the CDR3 is TGTGCCAGCAGCTTAAGCCACGGAAACACTGAAGCTTTCTTT.

This chain uses TRBV10-2 with TRBJ2-7; 12 nucleotides agree with TRBD2. Germline V gene data show CDR1 as WSHSY and CDR2 as SAAADI. The CDR3 has 14 residues. V shed 7 bases and J 3 bases; nucleotides not matched to a gene: 4. CDR3: CASNLAGGLYEQYF. The CDR3 DNA follows: TGCGCCAGCAACCTAGCGGGAGGGCTCTACGAGCAGTACTTC.

The chain combines TRBV7-9 with TRBJ1-2; the D is unclear. Trimming cost V 8 bases and J 6 bases, with 16 bases left between them. Germline CDR1 and CDR2: SEHNR and FQNEAQ (reference sequence). This CDR3 contains 13 residues. In nucleotides, the CDR3 is TGTGCCAGCGTTTCCGTGCTTATGGATGGCTACACCTTC. Translated, it gives CASVSVLMDGYTF. The full variable domain, completed using reference TRBV7-9 and TRBJ1-2, is DTGVSQNPRHKITKRGQNVTFRCDPISEHNRLYWYRQTLGQGPEFLTYFQNEAQLEKSRLLSDRFSAERPKGSFSTLEIQRTEQGDSAMYLCASVSVLMDGYTFGSGTRLTVV.

The chain is built from TRBV28 and TRBJ2-4, with a weak D call TRBD1 (6 bases). Deletions cut 5 bases from V and 5 bases from J, with 16 bases between. The CDR3 contains 15 residues. Germline V lookup: CDR1 MDHEN, CDR2 SYDVKM. CDR3 nucleotides: TGTGCCAGCAGTGTATATACAGGGAACCAAAACATTCAGTACTTC. Translation gives CASSVYTGNQNIQYF.

There are many counts of this clonotype. The chain recombines TRBV6-2 or TRBV6-3 with TRBJ1-1, with 7 bases that match TRBD1. The CDR3 consists of 14 residues. V gave up 7 bases and J gave up 5 bases; unmatched junction bases: 10. From germline, CDR1 is MNHEY and CDR2 SVGEGT. In DNA form, the CDR3 reads TGTGCCAGCACTCGCGACCTGACAGGGACTGAAGCTTTCTTT. Protein: CASTRDLTGTEAFF.

This clonotype was seen repeatedly, ten times or more. V usage is TRBV3-1 and J usage is TRBJ2-1; D is uncertain. The CDR3 is made up of 13 amino acids. Germline V gene lookup returns CDR1 LGHDT and CDR2 YNNKEL (reference sequence). V lost 1 base, J lost 9 bases, and 10 bases lay in between. DNA for the CDR3: TGTGCCAGCAGCCAAGGTGGGGTGGGTGAGCAGTTCTTC. It specifies CASSQGGVGEQFF.

This clonotype occurred a few times. This chain links TRBV20-1 with TRBJ2-2; no clear D. Trimming stripped 3 bases from V and 1 base from J, with 9 bases between. The germline CDR1 and CDR2 sequences are DFQATT and SNEGSKA (reference sequence). This CDR3 is 14 amino acids long. DNA of the CDR3: TGCAGTGCTAGGTCCGGGCAGAACACCGGGGAGCTGTTTTTT. This codes for CSARSGQNTGELFF.

This clonotype has just one count. V and J are TRBV7-9 and TRBJ2-7; possibly TRBD2 for D (6 bases). Trimming stripped 4 bases from V and 4 bases from J, with 14 bases between. The CDR3 is made up of 14 amino acids. Germline loops: CDR1 SEHNR, CDR2 FQNEAQ (reference sequence). The CDR3 bases are TGTGCCAGCAGCTACCAGCGGGTAGGGTACGAGCAGTACTTC. Protein product: CASSYQRVGYEQYF.

The rearrangement links TRBV7-9 to TRBJ2-4, with 9 bases aligning to TRBD1. Germline V gene data show CDR1 as SEHNR and CDR2 as FQNEAQ (reference sequence). The CDR3 loop spans 16 amino acids. J gave up 0 bases and V 3 bases, and 3 bases lay outside the gene matches. As DNA, the CDR3 is TGTGCCAGCAGCTTTCGGACAGGGGAAGCCAAAAACATTCAGTACTTC. Protein sequence: CASSFRTGEAKNIQYF.

This clonotype has a count of ten or more. The genes are TRBV5-1 and TRBJ2-7; no firm D call. The CDR3 covers 14 residues. V was clipped by 1 base and J by 0 bases, with 8 bases between them. CDR1 is SGHRS and CDR2 is YFSETQ in the germline V gene. The CDR3 DNA follows: TGCGCCAGCAGCTTGAAAGCAGACTCCTACGAGCAGTACTTC. This gives the protein CASSLKADSYEQYF.

This clonotype has more than one count but fewer than ten. The V gene is TRBV3-1, the J gene TRBJ2-3; 12 bases align to TRBD2. This CDR3 is built from 16 residues. The germline gives CDR1 LGHDT, CDR2 YNNKEL (reference sequence). Germline trimming cut 5 bases from V and 13 bases from J; bases unmatched to any gene: 16. The CDR3 protein is CASSAGLAGKGRGEYF. CDR3 in DNA: TGTGCCAGCAGCGCTGGACTAGCGGGAAAAGGGCGTGGCGAGTATTTT.

A few counts support this clonotype. V gene TRBV7-9 combines with J gene TRBJ2-5, with TRBD1 matching 12 bases. With 5 bases clipped from V and 0 bases from J, the junction kept 4 bases outside the gene matches. The CDR3 covers 16 residues. Germline V gene data show CDR1 as SEHNR and CDR2 as FQNEAQ (reference sequence). Here the CDR3 reads CASSPGTGGYQETQYF. The DNA for the CDR3 is TGTGCCAGCAGCCCGGGGACAGGGGGCTACCAAGAGACCCAGTACTTC. Full variable domain (outside the CDR3, taken from reference TRBV7-9 and TRBJ2-5): DTGVSQNPRHKITKRGQNVTFRCDPISEHNRLYWYRQTLGQGPEFLTYFQNEAQLEKSRLLSDRFSAERPKGSFSTLEIQRTEQGDSAMYLCASSPGTGGYQETQYFGPGTRLLVL.

Ten or more counts support this clonotype. V gene TRBV3-1 combines with J gene TRBJ1-5; D gene uncertain. The CDR3 totals 16 residues. V was cut by 3 bases and J by 2 bases, with 14 bases left in between. Germline CDR1 LGHDT, CDR2 YNNKEL (reference sequence). The CDR3 DNA reads TGTGCCAGCAGCCAGGGCGGACGATTCGGCAATCAGCCCCAGCATTTT. This sequence encodes CASSQGGRFGNQPQHF. The whole variable domain, remainder taken from reference TRBV3-1 and TRBJ1-5, is DTAVSQTPKYLVTQMGNDKSIKCEQNLGHDTMYWYKQDSKKFLKIMFSYNNKELIINETVPNRFSPKSPDKAHLNLHINSLELGDSAVYFCASSQGGRFGNQPQHFGDGTRLSIL.

A few counts support this clonotype. This CDR3 is missing its conserved last phenylalanine or tryptophan, likely due to a read error. Written as DNA, the CDR3 is TGTGCCAGCAGCCCAGTTGGGGCCGCGAACACTGAAGCTTTCCTT. This encodes CASSPVGAANTEAFL. The J gene is TRBJ1-1, the V gene TRBV3-1, with a tentative D call TRBD1 (5 bases). Germline V gene data show CDR1 as LGHDT and CDR2 as YNNKEL (reference sequence). This CDR3 contains 15 residues. Trimming left V 4 bases short and J 1 base short, with 13 bases between.

This chain uses TRBV19 with TRBJ1-2; TRBD1 might be the D (5 bases). V was cut by 6 bases and J by 6 bases, with 17 bases left in between. CDR1 is LNHDA and CDR2 is SQIVND in the germline V gene (reference sequence). This CDR3 is 14 amino acids long. CDR3 residues: CASSRDFPPDGYTF. The CDR3 DNA reads TGTGCCAGTAGCCGGGACTTTCCCCCCGATGGCTACACCTTC. Drawing the rest from reference TRBV19 and TRBJ1-2, the complete variable domain is DGGITQSPKYLFRKEGQNVTLSCEQNLNHDAMYWYRQDPGQGLRLIYYSQIVNDFQKGDIAEGYSVSREKKESFPLTVTSAQKNPTAFYLCASSRDFPPDGYTFGSGTRLTVV.

In this sample, this clonotype turned up a few times. The CDR3 here is CAWSAGGNTIYF. In DNA form, the CDR3 reads TGTGCCTGGAGTGCGGGTGGAAACACCATATATTTT. The rearrangement links TRBV30 to TRBJ1-3, with no clear D. V was trimmed by 1 base and J by 3 bases, leaving 4 bases between them. CDR3 length: 12 residues. CDR1 and CDR2 (germline): GTSNPN, SVGIG (reference sequence). Supplemented by reference TRBV30 and TRBJ1-3, the full variable domain reads SQTIHQWPATLVQPVGSPLSLECTVEGTSNPNLYWYRQAAGRGLQLLFYSVGIGQISSEVPQNLSASRPQDRQFILSSKKLLLSDSGFYLCAWSAGGNTIYFGEGSWLTVV.

The rearrangement uses TRBV7-2 and TRBJ2-4; 7 bases match TRBD1. Trimming at V came to 5 bases and at J to 0 bases, leaving 7 bases not matched to a gene. Germline assignment: CDR1 SGHTA and CDR2 FQGNSA. This CDR3 contains 16 residues. CDR3 sequence reads: CASSPRTGLAKNIQYF. The CDR3 DNA is TGTGCCAGCAGCCCCCGGACAGGCCTAGCCAAAAACATTCAGTACTTC.

The genes are TRBV16 and TRBJ2-1; the D is unclear. Germline assignment: CDR1 KGHSY and CDR2 FQNENV. V dropped 0 bases and J dropped 7 bases, with 4 bases sitting between them. The CDR3 contains 12 residues. CDR3 in DNA: TGTGCCAGCAGCCAATCGGGAAATGAGCAGTTCTTC. It is translated as CASSQSGNEQFF.